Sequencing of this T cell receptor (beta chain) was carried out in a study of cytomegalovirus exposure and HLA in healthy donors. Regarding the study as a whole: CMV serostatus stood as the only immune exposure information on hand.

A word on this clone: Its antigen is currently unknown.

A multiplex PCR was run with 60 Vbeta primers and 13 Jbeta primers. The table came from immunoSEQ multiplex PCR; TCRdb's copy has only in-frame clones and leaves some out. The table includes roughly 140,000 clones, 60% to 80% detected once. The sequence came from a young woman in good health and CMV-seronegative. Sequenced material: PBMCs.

Here the CDR3 DNA reads TGTGCCAGCGGAAGGACAGGGCCGAATGAAAAACTGTTTTTT. It translates to CASGRTGPNEKLFF. The rearrangement joins TRBV2 to TRBJ1-4; 8 bases are a match to TRBD1. The CDR3 runs to 14 residues. Trimming at V came to 8 bases and at J to 5 bases, leaving 7 bases not matched to a gene. The germline CDR1 and CDR2 sequences are SNHLY and FYNNEI.